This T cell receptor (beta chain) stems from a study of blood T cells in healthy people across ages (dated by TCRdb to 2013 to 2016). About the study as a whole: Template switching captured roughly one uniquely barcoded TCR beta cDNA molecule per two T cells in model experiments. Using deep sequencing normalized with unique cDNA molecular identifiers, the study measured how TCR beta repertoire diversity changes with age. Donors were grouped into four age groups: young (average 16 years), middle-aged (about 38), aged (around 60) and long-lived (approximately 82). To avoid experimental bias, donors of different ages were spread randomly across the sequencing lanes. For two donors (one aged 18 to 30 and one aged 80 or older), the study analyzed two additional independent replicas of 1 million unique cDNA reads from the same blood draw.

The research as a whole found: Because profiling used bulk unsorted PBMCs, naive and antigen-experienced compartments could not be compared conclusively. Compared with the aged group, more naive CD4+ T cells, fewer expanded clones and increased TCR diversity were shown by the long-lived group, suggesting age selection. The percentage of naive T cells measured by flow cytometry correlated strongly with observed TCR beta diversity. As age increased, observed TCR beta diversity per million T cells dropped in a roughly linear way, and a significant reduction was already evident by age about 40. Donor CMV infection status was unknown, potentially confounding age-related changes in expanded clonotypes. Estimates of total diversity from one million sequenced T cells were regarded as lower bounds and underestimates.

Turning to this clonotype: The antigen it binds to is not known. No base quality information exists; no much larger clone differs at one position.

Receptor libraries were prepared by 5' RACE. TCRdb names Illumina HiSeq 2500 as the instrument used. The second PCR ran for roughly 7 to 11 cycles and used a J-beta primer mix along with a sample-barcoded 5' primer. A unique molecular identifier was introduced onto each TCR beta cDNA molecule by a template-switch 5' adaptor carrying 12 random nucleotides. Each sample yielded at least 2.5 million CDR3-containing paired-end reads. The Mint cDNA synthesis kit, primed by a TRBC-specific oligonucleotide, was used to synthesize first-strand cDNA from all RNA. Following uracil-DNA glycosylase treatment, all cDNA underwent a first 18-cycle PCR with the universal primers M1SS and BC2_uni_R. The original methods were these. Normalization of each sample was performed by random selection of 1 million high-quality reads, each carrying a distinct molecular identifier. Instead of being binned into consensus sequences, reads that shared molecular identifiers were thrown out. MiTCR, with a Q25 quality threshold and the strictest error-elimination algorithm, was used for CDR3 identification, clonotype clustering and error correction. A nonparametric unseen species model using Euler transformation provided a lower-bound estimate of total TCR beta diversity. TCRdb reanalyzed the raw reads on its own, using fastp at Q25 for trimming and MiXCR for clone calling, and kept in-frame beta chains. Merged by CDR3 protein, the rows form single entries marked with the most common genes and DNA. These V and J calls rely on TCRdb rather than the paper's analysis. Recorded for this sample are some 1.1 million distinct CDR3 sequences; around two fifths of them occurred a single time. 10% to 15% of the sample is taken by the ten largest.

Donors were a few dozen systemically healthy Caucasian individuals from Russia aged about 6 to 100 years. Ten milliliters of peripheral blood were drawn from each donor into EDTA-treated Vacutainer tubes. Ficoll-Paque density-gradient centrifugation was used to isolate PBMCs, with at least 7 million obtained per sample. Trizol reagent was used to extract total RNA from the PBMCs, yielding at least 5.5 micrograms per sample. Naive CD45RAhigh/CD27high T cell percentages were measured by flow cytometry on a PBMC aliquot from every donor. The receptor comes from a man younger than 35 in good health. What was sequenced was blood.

In nucleotide form, the sequence is TGTGCCAGCAGTGACGAGCAGGGGGAAGTGTCCGGGGAGCTGTTTTTT. The encoded protein is CASSDEQGEVSGELFF. This receptor chain uses TRBV2 and TRBJ2-2, with 7 junctional bases fitting TRBD1. The CDR3 has 16 amino acids, counting the end cysteine and phenylalanine. Here the CDR3 DNA is all that survives: 48 bases in frame from base 1. According to the germline V gene, CDR1 reads SNHLY and CDR2 reads FYNNEI. V is cut back by 3 bases and J by 6 bases, with 10 bases in the junction unmatched.